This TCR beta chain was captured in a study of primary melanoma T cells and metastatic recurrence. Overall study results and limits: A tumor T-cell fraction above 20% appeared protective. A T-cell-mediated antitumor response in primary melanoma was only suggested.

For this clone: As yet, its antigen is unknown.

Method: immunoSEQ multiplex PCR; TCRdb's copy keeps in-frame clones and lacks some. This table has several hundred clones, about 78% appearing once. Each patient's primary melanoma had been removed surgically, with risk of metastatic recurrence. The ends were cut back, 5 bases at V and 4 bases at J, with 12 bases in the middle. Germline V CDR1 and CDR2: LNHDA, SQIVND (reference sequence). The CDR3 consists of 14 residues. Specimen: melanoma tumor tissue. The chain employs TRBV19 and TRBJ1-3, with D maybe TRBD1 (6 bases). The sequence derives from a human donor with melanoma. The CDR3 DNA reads TGTGCCAGTAGTCTTCAGGGGAGAGGAAACACCATATATTTT. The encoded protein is CASSLQGRGNTIYF.